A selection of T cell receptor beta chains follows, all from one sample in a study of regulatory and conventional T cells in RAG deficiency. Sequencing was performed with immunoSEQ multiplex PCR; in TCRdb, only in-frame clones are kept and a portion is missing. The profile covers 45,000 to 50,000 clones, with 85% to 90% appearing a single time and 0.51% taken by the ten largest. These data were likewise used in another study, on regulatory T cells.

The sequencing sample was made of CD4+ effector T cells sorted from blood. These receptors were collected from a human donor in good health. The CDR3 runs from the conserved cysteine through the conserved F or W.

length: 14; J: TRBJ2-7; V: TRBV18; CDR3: CASSPRDASYEQYF
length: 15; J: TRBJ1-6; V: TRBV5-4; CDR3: CASSYGQGARSPLHF
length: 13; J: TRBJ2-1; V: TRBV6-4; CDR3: CASSDYGGQEQFF
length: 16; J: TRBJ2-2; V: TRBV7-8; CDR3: CASSLGGLRGTGELFF
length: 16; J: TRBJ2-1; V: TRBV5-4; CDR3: CASSNSGGASSPHQFF
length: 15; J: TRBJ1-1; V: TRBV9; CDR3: CASSTGTAGDVEAFF
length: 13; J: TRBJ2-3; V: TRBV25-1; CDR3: CASSLRGADTQYF
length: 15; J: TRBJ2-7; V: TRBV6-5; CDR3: CASAESTMRKYEQYF
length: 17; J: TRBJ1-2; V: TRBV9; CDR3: CASSVDSTGWDFRGYTF
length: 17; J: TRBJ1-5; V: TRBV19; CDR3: CASTNSWGGMSNQPQHF
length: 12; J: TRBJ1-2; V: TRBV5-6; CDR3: CASSIQVYGYTF
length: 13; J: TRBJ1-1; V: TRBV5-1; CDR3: CASSSTGRTEAFF
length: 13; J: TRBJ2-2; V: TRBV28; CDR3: CASSQQGLGELFF
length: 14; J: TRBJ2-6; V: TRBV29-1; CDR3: CSVGRGSGANVLTF
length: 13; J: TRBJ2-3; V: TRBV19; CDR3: CASSFNRFDTQYF
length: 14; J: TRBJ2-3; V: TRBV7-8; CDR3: CASSIERPYDTQYF
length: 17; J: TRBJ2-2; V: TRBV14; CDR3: CASSQFGLNANTGELFF
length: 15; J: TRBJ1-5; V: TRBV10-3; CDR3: CAISGGGKGNQPQHF
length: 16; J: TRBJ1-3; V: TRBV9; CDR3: CASSAVPSPSGNTIYF
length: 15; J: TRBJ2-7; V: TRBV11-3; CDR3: CASSFSGQGFYEQYF
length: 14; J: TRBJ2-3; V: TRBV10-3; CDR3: CAISETRGTDTQYF
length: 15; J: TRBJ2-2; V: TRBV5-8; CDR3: CASSLEGNVAGELFF
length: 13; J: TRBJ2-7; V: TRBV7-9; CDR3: CASSLLLSYEQYF
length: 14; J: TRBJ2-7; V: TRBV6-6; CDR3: CASSRQGLGYEQYF
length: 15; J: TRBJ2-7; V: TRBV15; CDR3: CATCEDRDRGSEQYF
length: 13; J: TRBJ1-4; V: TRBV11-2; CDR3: CASSFRRGEKLFF
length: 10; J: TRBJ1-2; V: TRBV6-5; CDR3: CATKQAGYTF
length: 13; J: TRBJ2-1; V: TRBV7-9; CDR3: CASSLVAGDEQFF
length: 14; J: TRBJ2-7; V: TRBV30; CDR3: CARSRTGGPWKQYF
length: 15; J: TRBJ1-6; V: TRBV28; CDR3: CASTGASSYNSPLHF
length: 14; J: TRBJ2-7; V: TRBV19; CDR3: CACAGGQRSYEQYF
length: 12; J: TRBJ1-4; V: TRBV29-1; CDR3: CSVRQVNEKLFF
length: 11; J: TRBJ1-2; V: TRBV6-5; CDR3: CASSSNYGYTF
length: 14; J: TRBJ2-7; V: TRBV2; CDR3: CASNTGGKDYEQYF
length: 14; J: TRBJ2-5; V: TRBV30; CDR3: CAWSVGSPGGTQYF
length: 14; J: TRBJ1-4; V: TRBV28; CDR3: CASSGPLQSEKLFF
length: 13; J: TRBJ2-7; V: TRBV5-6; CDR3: CASSWGKVGEQYF
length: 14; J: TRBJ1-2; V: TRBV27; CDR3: CASSFIGQDYGYTF
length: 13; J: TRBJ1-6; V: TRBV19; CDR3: CASSINGRSPLHF
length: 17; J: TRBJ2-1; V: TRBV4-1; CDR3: CASSQDRDRDTYNEQFF
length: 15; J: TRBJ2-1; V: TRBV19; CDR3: CASSIHRGSYNEQFF
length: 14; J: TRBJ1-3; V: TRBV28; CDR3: CASREGFGGNTIYF
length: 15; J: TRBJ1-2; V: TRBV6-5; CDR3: CASRRPGPTMSGYTF
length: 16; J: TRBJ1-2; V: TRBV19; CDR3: CASSKSRQGVRLGYTF
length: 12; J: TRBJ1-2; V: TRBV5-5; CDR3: CASSDFDYGYTF
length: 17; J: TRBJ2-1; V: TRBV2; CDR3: CASSESEMDSLSNEQFF
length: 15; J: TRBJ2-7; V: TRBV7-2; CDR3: CASSLALGAGNKQYF
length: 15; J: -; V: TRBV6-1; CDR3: CASSLQTGPTYEQYF
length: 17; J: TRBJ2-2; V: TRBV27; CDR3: CASSSRDRFTRPGELFF
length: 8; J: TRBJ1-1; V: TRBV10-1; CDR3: CASPGDFF
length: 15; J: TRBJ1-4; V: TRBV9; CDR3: CASSPRGGGNEKLFF
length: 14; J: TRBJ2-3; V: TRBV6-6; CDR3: CASSIRTGADTQYF
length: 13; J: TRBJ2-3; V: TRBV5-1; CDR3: CASSTQGTDTQYF
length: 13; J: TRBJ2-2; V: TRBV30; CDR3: CAWSRGDTGELFF
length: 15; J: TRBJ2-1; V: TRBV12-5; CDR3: CASASRPGPPNEQFF
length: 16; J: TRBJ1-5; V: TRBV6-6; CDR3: CASALGGANSNQPQHF
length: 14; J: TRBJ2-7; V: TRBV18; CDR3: CASSAAPPGGEQYF
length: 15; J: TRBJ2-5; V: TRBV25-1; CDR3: CASSEYGQGYETQYF